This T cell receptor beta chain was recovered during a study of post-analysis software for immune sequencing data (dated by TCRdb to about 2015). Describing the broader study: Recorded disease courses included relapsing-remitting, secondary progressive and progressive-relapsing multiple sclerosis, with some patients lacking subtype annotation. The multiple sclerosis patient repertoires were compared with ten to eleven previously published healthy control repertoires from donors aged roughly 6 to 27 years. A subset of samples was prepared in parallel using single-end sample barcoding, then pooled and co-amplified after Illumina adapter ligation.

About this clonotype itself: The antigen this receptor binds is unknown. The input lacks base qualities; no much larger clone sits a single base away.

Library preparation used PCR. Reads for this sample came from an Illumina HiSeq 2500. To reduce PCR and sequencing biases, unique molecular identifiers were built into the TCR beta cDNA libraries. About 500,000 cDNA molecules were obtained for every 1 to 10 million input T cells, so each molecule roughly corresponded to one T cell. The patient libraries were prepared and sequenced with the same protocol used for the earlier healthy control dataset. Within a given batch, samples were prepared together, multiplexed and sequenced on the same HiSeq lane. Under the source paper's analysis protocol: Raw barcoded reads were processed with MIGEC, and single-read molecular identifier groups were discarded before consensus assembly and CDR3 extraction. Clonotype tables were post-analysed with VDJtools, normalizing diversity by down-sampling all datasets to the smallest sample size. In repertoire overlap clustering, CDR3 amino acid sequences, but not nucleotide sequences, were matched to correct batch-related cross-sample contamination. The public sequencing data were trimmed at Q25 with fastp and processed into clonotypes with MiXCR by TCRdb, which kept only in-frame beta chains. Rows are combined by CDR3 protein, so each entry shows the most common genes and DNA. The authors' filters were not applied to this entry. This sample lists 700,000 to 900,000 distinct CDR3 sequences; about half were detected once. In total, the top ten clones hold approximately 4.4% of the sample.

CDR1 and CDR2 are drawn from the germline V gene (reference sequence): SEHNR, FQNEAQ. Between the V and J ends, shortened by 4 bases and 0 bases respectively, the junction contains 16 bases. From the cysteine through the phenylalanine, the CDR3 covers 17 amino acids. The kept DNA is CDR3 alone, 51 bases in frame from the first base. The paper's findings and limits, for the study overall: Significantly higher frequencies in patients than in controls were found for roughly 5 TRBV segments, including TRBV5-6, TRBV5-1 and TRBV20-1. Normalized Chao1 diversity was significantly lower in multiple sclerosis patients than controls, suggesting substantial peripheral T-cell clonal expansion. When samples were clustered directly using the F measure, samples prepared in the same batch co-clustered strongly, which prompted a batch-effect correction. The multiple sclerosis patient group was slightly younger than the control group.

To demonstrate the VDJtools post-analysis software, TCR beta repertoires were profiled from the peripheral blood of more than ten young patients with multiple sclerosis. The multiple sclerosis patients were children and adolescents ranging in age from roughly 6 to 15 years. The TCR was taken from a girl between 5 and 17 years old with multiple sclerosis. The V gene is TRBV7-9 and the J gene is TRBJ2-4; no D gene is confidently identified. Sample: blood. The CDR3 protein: CASSSSMSGVAKNIQYF. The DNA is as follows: TGTGCCAGCAGCTCGTCGATGAGTGGTGTAGCCAAAAACATTCAGTACTTC.